Listed below are T cell receptor beta chains from one sample, sequenced in a study of identical twins. TCRdb fed the 5' RACE reads into MiXCR, producing one record per CDR3 protein. Altogether a few hundred thousand distinct CDR3 sequences are present, 14% being singletons, with the ten largest covering approximately 0.98%. The same specimen was also included in a second study, on yellow fever vaccine responses in identical twins.

The sequencing sample was made of CD4+ T cells sorted from blood. The receptors here all came from a woman aged 18-29 years in good health. CDR3s include the opening cysteine and the closing phenylalanine or tryptophan. Each record gives: V gene, J gene, D gene, clone size, CDR3 protein, CDR3 DNA. A D gene is named only where the DNA matches it firmly. Some rows mark clone size as missing; the rest say once, few, many or name a class of expanded clone.

TRBV10-3	TRBJ1-1	-	-	CAISERGYKAFF	TGTGCCATCAGTGAGCGAGGGTACAAAGCTTTCTTT
TRBV20-1	TRBJ2-7	-	-	CCARDLRRVSSYEQYF	TGCTGTGCTAGAGATCTAAGGAGAGTAAGCTCCTACGAGCAGTACTTC
TRBV4-2	TRBJ2-3	TRBD2	few	CASGRRVAGDSDTQYF	TGTGCCAGCGGGAGGCGGGTAGCGGGAGATTCGGATACGCAGTATTTT
TRBV5-1	TRBJ2-3	TRBD2	-	CASSTGGPIDTQYF	TGCGCCAGCAGTACGGGGGGGCCTATAGATACGCAGTATTTT
TRBV11-2	TRBJ2-3	TRBD2	-	CASSLGGVGGTGTDTQYF	TGTGCCAGCAGCTTAGGTGGGGTCGGGGGGACTGGCACAGATACGCAGTATTTT
TRBV12-3/TRBV12-4	TRBJ2-7	-	-	CASTSSGSGPYEQYF	TGTGCCAGCACCAGTAGTGGTTCTGGTCCCTACGAGCAGTACTTC
TRBV19	TRBJ1-4	TRBD1	few	CASKEQGNNEKLFF	TGTGCCAGTAAGGAACAGGGGAATAATGAAAAACTGTTTTTT
TRBV3-1	TRBJ2-5	-	-	CASSHWDRETQYF	TGTGCCAGCAGCCACTGGGATCGAGAGACCCAGTACTTC
TRBV5-1	TRBJ2-5	-	few	CASSSEGVQETQYF	TGCGCCAGCAGCTCTGAGGGGGTTCAAGAGACCCAGTACTTC
TRBV7-2	TRBJ1-4	-	-	CASSFQVATNEKLFF	TGTGCCAGCAGCTTCCAAGTTGCAACTAATGAAAAACTGTTTTTT
TRBV7-9	TRBJ2-1	-	many	CASSLHQGYNEQFF	TGTGCCAGCAGCCTTCACCAGGGCTACAATGAGCAGTTCTTC
TRBV7-2	TRBJ2-2	TRBD2	-	CASSHRLAGGGGELFF	TGTGCCAGCAGCCACCGACTAGCGGGGGGAGGTGGGGAGCTGTTTTTT
TRBV28	TRBJ2-1	-	-	CAATSYNEQFF	TGTGCCGCTACCTCCTACAATGAGCAGTTCTTC
TRBV25-1	TRBJ1-6	TRBD1	many	CASSPTGGDSPLHF	TGTGCCAGCAGTCCAACAGGGGGTGATTCACCCCTCCACTTT
TRBV9	TRBJ2-3	-	-	CASSVHSGDTQYF	TGTGCCAGCAGCGTCCACTCTGGTGATACGCAGTATTTT
TRBV6-4	TRBJ2-5	-	few	CASSLSPGPPETQYF	TGTGCCAGCAGCCTCAGCCCGGGTCCGCCTGAGACCCAGTACTTC
TRBV11-2	TRBJ2-2	TRBD2	-	CASSSGLAGGGNTGELFF	TGTGCCAGCAGCTCAGGACTAGCGGGAGGGGGGAACACCGGGGAGCTGTTTTTT
TRBV5-1	TRBJ2-3	-	few	CASSSDSHGADTQYF	TGCGCCAGCAGCTCCGACAGCCATGGGGCAGATACGCAGTATTTT
TRBV6-5	TRBJ2-3	-	-	CASSYLQATDTQYF	TGTGCCAGCAGTTACCTACAGGCCACAGATACGCAGTATTTT
TRBV12-3/TRBV12-4	TRBJ2-7	TRBD1	few	CASSLALGQGSYEQYF	TGTGCCAGCAGTTTAGCGCTGGGACAGGGGTCCTACGAGCAGTACTTC
TRBV7-9	TRBJ2-7	-	few	CASNEQGTISEQYF	TGTGCCAGTAATGAGCAGGGCACTATCTCCGAGCAGTACTTC
TRBV20-1	TRBJ1-6	-	many	CSASFPEASSYNSPLHF	TGCAGTGCTAGTTTTCCGGAGGCAAGCTCCTATAATTCACCCCTCCACTTT